This record covers a single T cell receptor (beta chain). Its antigen remains unidentified. Every immunoSEQ plate was one replicate of a subset's evenly spread DNA. Sequencing on ten immunoSEQ deep assay plates was performed for unsorted PBMC DNA. Sequencing used immunoSEQ multiplex PCR; TCRdb keeps in-frame clones, though not all of them. The sample holds fewer than 600,000 clones, about 74% seen once. This record comes from a study of shared clonotypes between healthy human individuals. The study, taken as a whole, reports: An effect of sequencing depth on clonotype sharing among donors was expected.

Free of recent acute infections or vaccinations, the donors were healthy HIV-negative adults. Source material: PBMCs. The source of this sequence is a woman in her thirties or forties in good health. Some clones in this sample may be carry-over from other donors' samples.

In nucleotides, the CDR3 is TGTGCCAGCAGCCCAAGGGGAAGTGGACTACCTACTGAGACCCAGTACTTC. Its translation is CASSPRGSGLPTETQYF. V and J are TRBV7-9 and TRBJ2-5; weak D call: TRBD2 (6 bases). The CDR3 extends over 17 amino acids. Looked up from germline, CDR1 is SEHNR and CDR2 is FQNEAQ (reference sequence). The V gene lost 5 bases and the J gene lost 5 bases, with 24 bases spanning the gap.